This T cell receptor beta chain was captured by sequencing in a study of graft-versus-host responses after intestinal transplantation. General observations from the study: After transplant, early declines in HvG clones were associated with peak levels of circulating GvH clones.

As for this clone: Its antigen is not identified.

Clones were read by immunoSEQ multiplex PCR, and TCRdb kept only the in-frame ones, dropping some. This table holds about 90,000 clones, less than 90% found once. The sample was unstimulated CD8+ T cells sorted from spleen or lymph node cells, taken before intestinal transplant. The TCR was taken from a human donor who received an intestinal transplant.

In DNA form, the CDR3 reads TGTGCCTCCTTAGTAAACCAAGAGACCCAGTACTTC. Its translation: CASLVNQETQYF. The rearrangement joins TRBV30 to TRBJ2-5, with unresolved D. This CDR3 contains 12 residues. Germline-derived CDR1 and CDR2 are GTSNPN and SVGIG (reference sequence). The germline V and J ends were trimmed by 7 bases and 0 bases, with 9 bases remaining between them.